The 4 T cell receptor beta chains in this list originate from one sample, sequenced in a study of shared clonotypes between healthy human individuals. Produced via immunoSEQ multiplex PCR; TCRdb's table is partial and in-frame only. The data contain hundreds of thousands of clones, approximately 71% of them singletons. Material for sequencing was PBMCs. These receptors were collected from a woman aged 40 to 55 in good health. Some clones in this sample may be carry-over from other donors' samples.

This rearrangement joins TRBV11-2 to TRBJ1-4; D uncertain. The CDR3 covers 15 residues. Trimming cost V 5 bases and J 5 bases, with 15 bases left between them. Germline V CDR1 and CDR2: SGHAT, FQNNGV. The CDR3 here is CASSVRTFDNEKLFF. The CDR3 bases are TGTGCCAGCAGCGTCCGGACGTTTGACAATGAAAAACTGTTTTTT.

DNA for the CDR3: TGTGCCAGCGGGGGGGGATTGGGACTAGCGGGAGGAAACAATGAGCAGTTCTTC. Amino acids: CASGGGLGLAGGNNEQFF. V gene TRBV2 combines with J gene TRBJ2-1, with 15 bases that match TRBD2. The CDR3 loop spans 18 amino acids. Germline V gives CDR1 SNHLY, CDR2 FYNNEI. V shed 8 bases, J shed 5 bases, and the junction held 13 bases outside the gene matches.

This clone was detected a few times. The chain links TRBV6-1 to TRBJ2-7; 7 nucleotides agree with TRBD2. V gave up 4 bases and J gave up 0 bases; unmatched junction bases: 6. Germline V gene sequence: CDR1 MNHNS, CDR2 SASEGT. This CDR3 contains 15 residues. The CDR3 sequence: CASSASSGGSYEQYF. The CDR3 DNA is TGTGCCAGCAGTGCATCCTCGGGGGGCTCCTACGAGCAGTACTTC.

This clone was recorded a few times. This chain links TRBV5-1 with TRBJ2-1, with D possibly being TRBD1 or TRBD2 (6 bases each). Germline V gene data show CDR1 as SGHRS and CDR2 as YFSETQ. This CDR3 spans 13 amino acids. The germline V and J ends were trimmed by 4 bases and 6 bases, with 11 bases remaining between them. The CDR3 nucleotides read TGCGCCAGCAGCGCACAGGGAGGCAATGAGCAGTTCTTC. Protein sequence: CASSAQGGNEQFF.